This T cell receptor (delta chain) was sequenced for a study of DNA immune sequencing with unique molecular identifiers (TCRdb year 2020). General notes on the study: Immunomagnetic cell separation was used to enrich gammadelta T cells from buffy coats, and the genomic DNA of the enriched gammadelta T cells was sequenced. Fluorescence-activated cell sorting was used to enrich gammadelta T cells from the PBMC of 10 or so healthy individuals. In the comparison of enriched versus non-enriched samples, around 100 ng of enriched gammadelta T-cell DNA and approximately 1 ug of non-enriched PBMC DNA were sequenced. An ultrasensitive DNA-based TRD repertoire sequencing method using PCR-introduced unique molecular identifiers was developed and validated in the study. The method was checked using synthetic reference molecules and blood samples from healthy people. All donors were healthy individuals, and some ten of the donors were profiled using sorted gammadelta T cells from peripheral blood. Results the study describes overall, beyond this receptor: TRDV2 paired with TRDJ1 was the most common TRD rearrangement among clonotypes in healthy donors. Novel TRD sequences not targeted by the primers cannot be detected by the primer-based approach. Healthy donors differed in TRD repertoire diversity, and several donors were highly oligoclonal, meaning the top 5 clonotypes made up more than half of productive molecules.

Libraries were prepared through multiplex PCR. A 32-plex assay with primers for all 8 TRDV and 4 TRDJ genes covering the CDR3 was used to amplify genomic DNA. A 12-nucleotide UMI was added during about 3 barcoding PCR cycles, followed by a second PCR with Illumina adapter primers. AMPure XP beads were used to purify the libraries, and library quality was checked on a Fragment Analyzer using the HS NGS Fragment kit. The sequencing was run with an Illumina MiniSeq mid-output kit, including approximately 20% PhiX, and 150 cycles of paired-end reads. Under the source paper's analysis protocol: MIGEC version 1.2.9 was used to process the reads, grouping reads by UMI and building error-corrected consensus sequences. For post-processing, modified scripts from VDJtools version 1.2.1 were used together with the tcR R package. Identical DNA sequences were merged into single rows after TCRdb reprocessed the public reads with CATT. These V and J calls are TCRdb output, not the study's own analysis. The sample includes approximately 2,500 delta-chain clones, with around 15% observed a single time. The ten largest account for 45% to 55% of the sample.

In the germline V gene, CDR1 corresponds to GEAIGNYY and CDR2 to EKD. V lost 1 base and J lost 0 bases, and the count of bases not matched to a germline gene is 7. The CDR3 spans 17 residues, from the cysteine through the phenylalanine. Just the 51-base CDR3 DNA is kept, in frame starting at base 1. The table lists this clone with a few counts. What this receptor recognizes is not known. TCRdb's entry gives the protein of a much larger clone, which mismatches this DNA's translation at residue 9, likely from a read error; the protein reported here is translated from the DNA. This sample also contains other DNA sequences that code for the same CDR3.

This sequence originates from a human donor in good health. Here the chain combines TRDV2 and TRDJ1, and TRDD3 aligns with 10 junction nucleotides. Sequencing was done on a sample of gamma-delta T cells enriched from blood buffy coat, or unenriched PBMCs (not recorded which). CDR3 protein: CACDTLGDRKYTDKLIF. The DNA is TGTGCCTGTGACACTCTGGGGGATAGAAAGTACACCGATAAACTCATCTTT.